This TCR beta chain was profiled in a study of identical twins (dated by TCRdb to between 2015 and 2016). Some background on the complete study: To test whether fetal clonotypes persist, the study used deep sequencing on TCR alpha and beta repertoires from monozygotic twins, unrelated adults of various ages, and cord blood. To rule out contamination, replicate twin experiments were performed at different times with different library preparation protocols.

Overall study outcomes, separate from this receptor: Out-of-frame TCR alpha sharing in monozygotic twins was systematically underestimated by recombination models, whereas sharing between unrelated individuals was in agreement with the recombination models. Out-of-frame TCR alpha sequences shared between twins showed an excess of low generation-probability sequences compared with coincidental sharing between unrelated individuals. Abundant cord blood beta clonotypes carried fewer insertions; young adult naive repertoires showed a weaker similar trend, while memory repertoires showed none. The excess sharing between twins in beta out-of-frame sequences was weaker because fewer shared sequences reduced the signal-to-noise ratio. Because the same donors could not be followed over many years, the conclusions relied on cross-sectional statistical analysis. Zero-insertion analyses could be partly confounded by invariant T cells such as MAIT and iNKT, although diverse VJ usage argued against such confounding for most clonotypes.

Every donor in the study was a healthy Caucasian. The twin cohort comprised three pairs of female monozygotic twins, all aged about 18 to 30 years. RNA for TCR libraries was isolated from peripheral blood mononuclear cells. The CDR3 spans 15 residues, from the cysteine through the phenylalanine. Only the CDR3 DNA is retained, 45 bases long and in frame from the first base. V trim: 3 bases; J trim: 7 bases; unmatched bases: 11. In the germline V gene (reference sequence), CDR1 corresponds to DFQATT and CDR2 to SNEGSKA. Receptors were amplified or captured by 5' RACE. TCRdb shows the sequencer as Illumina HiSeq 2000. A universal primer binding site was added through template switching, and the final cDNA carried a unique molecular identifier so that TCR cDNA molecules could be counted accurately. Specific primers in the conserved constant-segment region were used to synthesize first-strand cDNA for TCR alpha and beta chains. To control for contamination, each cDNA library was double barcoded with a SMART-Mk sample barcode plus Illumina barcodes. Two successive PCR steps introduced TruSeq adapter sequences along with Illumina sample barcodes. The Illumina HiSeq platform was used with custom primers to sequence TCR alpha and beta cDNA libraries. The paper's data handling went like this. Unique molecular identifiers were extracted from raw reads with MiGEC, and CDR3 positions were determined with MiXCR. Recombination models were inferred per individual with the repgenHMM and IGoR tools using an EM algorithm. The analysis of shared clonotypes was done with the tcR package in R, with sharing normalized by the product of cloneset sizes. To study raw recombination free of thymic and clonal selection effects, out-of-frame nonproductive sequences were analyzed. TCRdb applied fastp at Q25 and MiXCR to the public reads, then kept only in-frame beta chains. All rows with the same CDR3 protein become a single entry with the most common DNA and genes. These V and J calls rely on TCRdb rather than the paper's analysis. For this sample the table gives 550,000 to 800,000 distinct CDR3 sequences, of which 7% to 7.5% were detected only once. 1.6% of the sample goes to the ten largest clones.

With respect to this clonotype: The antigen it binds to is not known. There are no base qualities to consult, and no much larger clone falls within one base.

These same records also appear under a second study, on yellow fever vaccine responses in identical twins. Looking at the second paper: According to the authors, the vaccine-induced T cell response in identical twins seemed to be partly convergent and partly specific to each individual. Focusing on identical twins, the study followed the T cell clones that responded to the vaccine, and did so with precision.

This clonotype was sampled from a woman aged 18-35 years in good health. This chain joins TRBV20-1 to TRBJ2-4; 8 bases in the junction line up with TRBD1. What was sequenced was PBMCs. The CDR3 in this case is CSARGAVDRVNIQYF. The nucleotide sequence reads TGCAGTGCTAGGGGGGCCGTGGACAGGGTGAACATTCAGTACTTC.